These 9 T cell receptor beta chains originate from one sample sequenced in a study of control samples from healthy donors and cancer patients (dated by TCRdb to 2018 to 2021). Receptor libraries were prepared by the immunoSEQ multiplex PCR assay. TCRdb obtained this table from immuneACCESS and retained in-frame rearrangements with V and J assigned. These tables miss some clones; where compared with another copy, unresolved V genes account for less than half of the shortfall, and the remainder is unexplained. A total of roughly 150,000 clones appear in this sample, nearly 95% of them only once. The ten biggest clones cover over 2% of the sample. Material: blood. These TCRs come from a man aged 45 to 65 in good health.

The J gene is TRBJ2-2, the V gene TRBV29-1; 14 bases are a match to TRBD2. The V gene end was trimmed by 6 bases and the J gene end by 7 bases; junction bases not matched to a gene: 1. This CDR3 comprises 13 residues. Per the germline V gene, CDR1 is SQVTM and CDR2 is ANQGSEA. The CDR3 nucleotides read TGCAGCGTGACTAGCGGGAGGGTCGGGGAGCTGTTTTTT. Translation: CSVTSGRVGELFF.

The chain recombines TRBV28 with TRBJ1-5; D unclear. The germline CDR1 and CDR2 sequences are MDHEN and SYDVKM. The length of the CDR3 is 14 residues. The germline V and J ends were trimmed by 6 bases and 4 bases, with 13 bases remaining between them. The CDR3, as DNA: TGTGCCAGCAGCCGCCGGTCCCTGAATCAGCCCCAGCATTTT. This encodes CASSRRSLNQPQHF. The full variable domain, completed using reference TRBV28 and TRBJ1-5, is DVKVTQSSRYLVKRTGEKVFLECVQDMDHENMFWYRQDPGLGLRLIYFSYDVKMKEKGDIPEGYSVSREKKERFSLILESASTNQTSMYLCASSRRSLNQPQHFGDGTRLSIL.

The rearrangement uses TRBV4-1 and TRBJ1-4; D is unresolved. CDR3 length: 16 amino acids. Germline loops: CDR1 MGHRA, CDR2 YSYEKL. Trimming removed 0 bases at V and 5 bases at J, with 13 bases between. Here the CDR3 DNA reads TGCGCCAGCAGCCAAGATGTAGGCAGCTCCAATGAAAAACTGTTTTTT. It translates to CASSQDVGSSNEKLFF.

The genes are TRBV5-5 and TRBJ2-7; D not certain. Trimming pared 0 bases from V and 6 bases from J, leaving 16 bases between. This CDR3 comprises 15 residues. Per germline, CDR1 SGHKS and CDR2 YYEKEE (reference sequence). This CDR3 is CASSLGSLDLFEQYF. The CDR3 coding sequence is TGTGCCAGCAGCTTGGGATCCCTTGATCTCTTCGAGCAGTACTTC.

This chain links TRBV28 with TRBJ1-3; D perhaps matches TRBD1 (5 bases). V lost 5 bases and J 1 base, leaving 18 bases between the germline ends. Germline V lookup: CDR1 MDHEN, CDR2 SYDVKM. The CDR3 totals 17 residues. The CDR3 is CASSDIQERISGNTIYF. The CDR3 nucleotides read TGTGCCAGCAGTGACATACAGGAGCGGATTTCTGGAAACACCATATATTTT. Drawing the rest from reference TRBV28 and TRBJ1-3, the complete variable domain is DVKVTQSSRYLVKRTGEKVFLECVQDMDHENMFWYRQDPGLGLRLIYFSYDVKMKEKGDIPEGYSVSREKKERFSLILESASTNQTSMYLCASSDIQERISGNTIYFGEGSWLTVV.

The chain has TRBV7-6 and TRBJ2-2; D unresolved. In germline, CDR1 is SGHVS, CDR2 FNYEAQ. V gave up 1 base and J gave up 6 bases, with 6 bases separating them. CDR3 length: 13 amino acids. This CDR3 is CASSLDSAGELFF. DNA of the CDR3: TGTGCCAGCAGCTTAGACAGCGCCGGGGAGCTGTTTTTT. The full variable domain, in which reference TRBV7-6 and TRBJ2-2 provide the parts outside the CDR3, is GAGVSQSPRYKVTKRGQDVALRCDPISGHVSLYWYRQALGQGPEFLTYFNYEAQQDKSGLPNDRFSAERPEGSISTLTIQRTEQRDSAMYRCASSLDSAGELFFGEGSRLTVL.

The gene calls are TRBV5-4 and TRBJ2-3, with a possible D match to TRBD1 (5 bases). The length of the CDR3 is 16 residues. The germline V gene encodes CDR1 SGHNT and CDR2 YYREEE (reference sequence). V was pared by 4 bases and J by 2 bases, with 17 bases between. In DNA, the CDR3 is TGTGCCAGCAGCAGACAGATACAGGAGCTCACAGATACGCAGTATTTT. This sequence encodes CASSRQIQELTDTQYF.

The chain recombines TRBV6-5 with TRBJ2-7; possibly TRBD2 for D (5 bases). In germline, CDR1 is MNHEY, CDR2 SVGAGI. V lost 5 bases and J 2 bases, leaving 13 bases between the germline ends. This CDR3 spans 14 amino acids. The CDR3 is CASSLGRGPYEQYF. CDR3 coding DNA: TGTGCCAGCAGTCTTGGACGGGGTCCCTACGAGCAGTACTTC.

The chain joins TRBV28 to TRBJ2-3; D unresolved. The germline gives CDR1 MDHEN, CDR2 SYDVKM. The CDR3 runs to 13 residues. The V end was cut by 2 bases, the J end by 1 base, with 4 bases between. DNA of the CDR3: TGTGCCAGCAGTTTAGTCGGCACAGATACGCAGTATTTT. This encodes CASSLVGTDTQYF.